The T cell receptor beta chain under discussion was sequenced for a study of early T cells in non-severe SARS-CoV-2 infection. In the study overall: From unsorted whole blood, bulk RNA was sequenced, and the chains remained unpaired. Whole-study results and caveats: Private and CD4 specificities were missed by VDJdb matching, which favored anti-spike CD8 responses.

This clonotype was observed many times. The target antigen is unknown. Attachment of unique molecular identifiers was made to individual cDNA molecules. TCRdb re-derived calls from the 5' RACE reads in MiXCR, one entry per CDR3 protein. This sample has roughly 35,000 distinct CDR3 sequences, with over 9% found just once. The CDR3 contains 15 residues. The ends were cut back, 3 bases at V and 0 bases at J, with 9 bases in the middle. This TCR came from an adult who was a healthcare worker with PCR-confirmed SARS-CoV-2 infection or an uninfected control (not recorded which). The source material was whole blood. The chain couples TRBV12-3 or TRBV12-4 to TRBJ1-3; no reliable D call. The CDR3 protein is CASSFNWGSGNTIYF. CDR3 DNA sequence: TGTGCCAGCAGTTTCAACTGGGGCTCTGGAAACACCATATATTTT.